A selection of T cell receptor beta chains follows, all from one sample in a study of CD8+CD57+ T cells in acquired aplastic anemia. TCRdb reanalysed the reads using MiXCR and keeps one entry per CDR3 protein. The sample lists 65,000 to 85,000 distinct CDR3 sequences, under 65% occurring once. Sequences were obtained from sorted CD4+, CD8+, or CD8+CD57+ T cells (not recorded which) from PBMCs. Source of these receptors: a human donor in good health, serving as a control. CDR3s include the opening cysteine and the closing phenylalanine or tryptophan. A clone size is listed for some rows: how often the clone was seen (once, few, many), or a class if it is expanded.

V: TRBV24-1; size: NA; CDR3: CATSDRAQGRNEQFF
V: TRBV11-1; size: NA; CDR3: CASSFGGPGYTF
V: TRBV7-6; size: NA; CDR3: CASSSGVLYGYTF
V: TRBV12-3/TRBV12-4; size: many; CDR3: CASATIAGYNEQFF
V: TRBV11-1; size: few; CDR3: CASSLSGGAYNEQSF
V: TRBV29-1; size: NA; CDR3: CSVEGRKGPFRQPQHF
V: TRBV7-2; size: few; CDR3: CASSLSVQATYEQYF
V: TRBV3-1; size: many; CDR3: CASSQGDSGGITDTQYF
V: TRBV5-6; size: many; CDR3: CASSPKNSNQPQHF
V: TRBV15; size: NA; CDR3: CATSRSVVLQNYEQYF
V: TRBV4-2; size: many; CDR3: CASSQDLGTGGYQPQHF
V: TRBV2; size: many; CDR3: CASSKGPSLNNNSPLHF
V: TRBV3-1; size: NA; CDR3: CASSQLSDYNSPLHF
V: TRBV29-1; size: NA; CDR3: CSVEFWAGAPYNEQFF
V: TRBV18; size: NA; CDR3: CASSVNGAGGYTF